This TCR beta chain appears in the sequencing data of a study of a mutant IDH1 vaccine in newly diagnosed glioma. Measured with immunoSEQ multiplex PCR; TCRdb has only the in-frame clones, and not every one. The sample holds some 90,000 clones, over 70% seen once. Described time point: baseline, week 1 (first vaccination visit). Treatment: pre-vaccination baseline after standard-of-care therapy. The source was PBMCs, collected from a glioma patient treated with radiotherapy, temozolomide or both. The TCR originated in a man in his forties with glioma. Some clones in this sample may be carry-over from other donors' samples.

The CDR3 DNA reads as TGTGCCAGCAGTGACGATCAGAGTTTCACTGAAGCTTTCTTT. Amino acid sequence: CASSDDQSFTEAFF. This chain connects TRBV6-4 to TRBJ1-1; D is undetermined. Germline loops: CDR1 MRHNA, CDR2 SNTAGT. The CDR3 is 14 residues long. Trimming shortened V by 2 bases and J by 4 bases, and 11 bases separated the two germline ends.